This T cell receptor beta chain emerged from a study of metastatic and nonmetastatic thyroid tumors. Regarding the study as a whole: According to reports, the diversity of TCR beta was significantly higher in malignant thyroid tumors than in benign nodules, and this held in both blood and tumor samples.

Every patient underwent thyroid surgery untreated. Methods used by the authors: For papillary thyroid cancer, a distant-metastasis classifier was constructed from CDR3 differences observed across clinicopathological groups. TCRdb re-processed the PCR reads through MiXCR. The V and J calls here are based on TCRdb, not the publication. The sample yields approximately 11,000 clones, 28% seen once. Per the germline V gene, CDR1 is MDHEN and CDR2 is SYDVKM. V shed 3 bases, J shed 2 bases, and the junction held 5 bases outside the gene matches. This CDR3 is 15 amino acids long. Notes on this clone: The antigen is unknown.

Sample: tumor tissue. The chain joins TRBV28 to TRBJ2-7; TRBD2 agrees at 9 bases. The origin of this receptor is a male donor with papillary thyroid cancer or a benign thyroid nodule (not recorded which). Some clones in this sample may be carry-over from other donors' samples. In DNA form, the CDR3 reads TGTGCCAGCAGTTTGGGGCTAGCGGGACCCTACGAGCAGTACTTC. This gives the protein CASSLGLAGPYEQYF.